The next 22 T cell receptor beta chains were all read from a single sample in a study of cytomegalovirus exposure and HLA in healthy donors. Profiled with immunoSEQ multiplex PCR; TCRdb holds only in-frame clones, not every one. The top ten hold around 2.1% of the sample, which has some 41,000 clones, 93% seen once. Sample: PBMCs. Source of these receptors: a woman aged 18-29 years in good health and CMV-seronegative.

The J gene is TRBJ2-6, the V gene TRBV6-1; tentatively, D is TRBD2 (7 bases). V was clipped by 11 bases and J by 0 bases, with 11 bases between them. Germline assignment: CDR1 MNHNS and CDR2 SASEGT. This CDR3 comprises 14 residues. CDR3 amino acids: CAGGAVSGANVLTF. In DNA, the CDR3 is TGTGCCGGGGGGGCGGTCTCTGGGGCCAACGTCCTGACTTTC.

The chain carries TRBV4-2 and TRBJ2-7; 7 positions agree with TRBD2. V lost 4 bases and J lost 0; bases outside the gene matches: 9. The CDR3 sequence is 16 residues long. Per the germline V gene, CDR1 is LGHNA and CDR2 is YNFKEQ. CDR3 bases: TGTGCCAGCAGCCGCAGCGGCGGCGGGAGCTCCTACGAGCAGTACTTC. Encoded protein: CASSRSGGGSSYEQYF.

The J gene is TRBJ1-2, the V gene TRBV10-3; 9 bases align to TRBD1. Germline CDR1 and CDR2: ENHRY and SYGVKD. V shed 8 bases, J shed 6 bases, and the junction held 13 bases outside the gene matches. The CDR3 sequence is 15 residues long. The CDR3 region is CAIGVPGQGNDGYTF. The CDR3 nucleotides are TGTGCCATCGGGGTCCCGGGACAGGGAAACGATGGCTACACCTTC.

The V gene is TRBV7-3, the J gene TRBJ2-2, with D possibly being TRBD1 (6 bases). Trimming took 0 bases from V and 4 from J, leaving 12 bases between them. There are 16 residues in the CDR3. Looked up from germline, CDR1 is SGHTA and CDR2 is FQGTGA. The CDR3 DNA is TGTGCCAGCAGCTTAACCGGGACATCCTTCACCGGGGAGCTGTTTTTT. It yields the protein CASSLTGTSFTGELFF.

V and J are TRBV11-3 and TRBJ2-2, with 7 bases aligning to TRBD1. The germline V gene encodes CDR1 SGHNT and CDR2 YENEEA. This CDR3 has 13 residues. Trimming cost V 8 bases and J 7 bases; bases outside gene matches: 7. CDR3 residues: CASQQGTVGELFF. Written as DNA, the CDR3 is TGTGCCAGCCAACAGGGGACGGTCGGGGAGCTGTTTTTT.

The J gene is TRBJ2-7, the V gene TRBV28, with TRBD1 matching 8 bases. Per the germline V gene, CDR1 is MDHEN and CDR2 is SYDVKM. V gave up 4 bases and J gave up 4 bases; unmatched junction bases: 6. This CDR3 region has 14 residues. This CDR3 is CASSYTGGMYEQYF. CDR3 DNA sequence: TGTGCCAGCAGTTACACAGGGGGTATGTACGAGCAGTACTTC.

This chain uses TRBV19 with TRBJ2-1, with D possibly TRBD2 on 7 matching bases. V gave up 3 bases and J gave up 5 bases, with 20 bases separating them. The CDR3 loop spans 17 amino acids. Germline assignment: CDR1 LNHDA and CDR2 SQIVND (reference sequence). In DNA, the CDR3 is TGTGCCAGTAGTATCCCCCCTGCGGGGGCGCTGCACAATGAGCAGTTCTTC. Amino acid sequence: CASSIPPAGALHNEQFF.

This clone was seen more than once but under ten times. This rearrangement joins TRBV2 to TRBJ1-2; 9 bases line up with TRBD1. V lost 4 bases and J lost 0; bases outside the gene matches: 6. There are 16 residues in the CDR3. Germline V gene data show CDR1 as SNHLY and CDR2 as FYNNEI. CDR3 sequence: CASSVGQGITNYGYTF. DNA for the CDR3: TGTGCCAGCAGTGTGGGACAGGGTATTACTAACTATGGCTACACCTTC.

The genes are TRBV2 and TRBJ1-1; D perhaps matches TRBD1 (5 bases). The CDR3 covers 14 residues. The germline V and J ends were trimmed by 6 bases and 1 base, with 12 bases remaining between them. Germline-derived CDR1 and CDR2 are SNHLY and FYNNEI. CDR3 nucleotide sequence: TGTGCCAGCAGCCTCGCCGGGGGGAACACTGAAGCTTTCTTT. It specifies CASSLAGGNTEAFF.

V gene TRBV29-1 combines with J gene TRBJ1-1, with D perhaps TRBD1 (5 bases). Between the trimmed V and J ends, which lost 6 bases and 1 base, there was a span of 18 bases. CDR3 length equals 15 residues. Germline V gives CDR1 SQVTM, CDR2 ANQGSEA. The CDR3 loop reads CSVLPYAGGNTEAFF. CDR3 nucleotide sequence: TGCAGCGTCCTACCCTACGCGGGGGGGAACACTGAAGCTTTCTTT. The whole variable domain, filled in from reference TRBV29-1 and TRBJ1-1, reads SAVISQKPSRDICQRGTSLTIQCQVDSQVTMMFWYRQQPGQSLTLIATANQGSEATYESGFVIDKFPISRPNLTFSTLTVSNMSPEDSSIYLCSVLPYAGGNTEAFFGQGTRLTVV.

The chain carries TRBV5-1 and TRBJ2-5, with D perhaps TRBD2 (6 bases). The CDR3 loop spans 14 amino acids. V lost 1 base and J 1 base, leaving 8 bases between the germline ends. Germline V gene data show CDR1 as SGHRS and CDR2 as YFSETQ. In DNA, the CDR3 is TGCGCCAGCAGCTTGACGGAGGGCCAAGAGACCCAGTACTTC. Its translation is CASSLTEGQETQYF.

CDR3 in amino acids: CASSLDIQGAYEQYF. The CDR3 DNA follows: TGTGCCAGCAGCTTAGATATACAGGGGGCCTACGAGCAGTACTTC. The chain links TRBV11-2 to TRBJ2-7; 8 nucleotides agree with TRBD1. Germline lookup yields CDR1 SGHAT and CDR2 FQNNGV. The CDR3 is 15 residues long. V lost 0 bases, J lost 2 bases, and 3 bases stayed unmatched. Full variable domain (remainder filled in from reference TRBV11-2 and TRBJ2-7): EAGVAQSPRYKIIEKRQSVAFWCNPISGHATLYWYQQILGQGPKLLIQFQNNGVVDDSQLPKDRFSAERLKGVDSTLKIQPAKLEDSAVYLCASSLDIQGAYEQYFGPGTRLTVT.

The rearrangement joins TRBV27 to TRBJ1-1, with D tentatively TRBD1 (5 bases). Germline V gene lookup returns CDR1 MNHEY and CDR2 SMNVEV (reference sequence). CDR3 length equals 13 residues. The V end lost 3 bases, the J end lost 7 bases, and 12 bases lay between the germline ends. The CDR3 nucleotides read TGTGCCAGCAGTTTTGGAGGGGTGGGTGAAGCTTTCTTT. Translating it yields CASSFGGVGEAFF.

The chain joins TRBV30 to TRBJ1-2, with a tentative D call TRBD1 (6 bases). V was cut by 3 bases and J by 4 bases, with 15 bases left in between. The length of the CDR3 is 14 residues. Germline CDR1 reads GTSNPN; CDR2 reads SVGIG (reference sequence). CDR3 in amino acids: CAWRAKQGIYGYTF. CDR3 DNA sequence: TGTGCCTGGAGAGCTAAACAGGGAATCTATGGCTACACCTTC.

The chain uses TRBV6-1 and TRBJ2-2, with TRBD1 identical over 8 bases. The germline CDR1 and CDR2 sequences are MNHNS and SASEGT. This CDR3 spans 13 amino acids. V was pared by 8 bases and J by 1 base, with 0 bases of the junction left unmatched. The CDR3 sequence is CASGTGNTGELFF. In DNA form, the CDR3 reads TGTGCCAGCGGGACAGGGAACACCGGGGAGCTGTTTTTT.

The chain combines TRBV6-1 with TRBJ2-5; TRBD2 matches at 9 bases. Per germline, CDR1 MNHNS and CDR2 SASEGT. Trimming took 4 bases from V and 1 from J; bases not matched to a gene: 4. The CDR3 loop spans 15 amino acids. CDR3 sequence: CASSVEREVQETQYF. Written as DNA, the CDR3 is TGTGCCAGCAGTGTGGAGCGGGAGGTCCAAGAGACCCAGTACTTC.

This chain's CDR3 is CASSLSGDNEQFF. The CDR3 nucleotides are TGTGCCAGCAGTTTGTCGGGGGACAATGAGCAGTTCTTC. The V and J genes are TRBV27 and TRBJ2-1; tentative D call: TRBD2 (6 bases). The V gene's germline CDR1 is MNHEY and CDR2 SMNVEV (reference sequence). Between the trimmed V and J ends, which lost 3 bases and 5 bases, there was a span of 8 bases. There are 13 residues in the CDR3.

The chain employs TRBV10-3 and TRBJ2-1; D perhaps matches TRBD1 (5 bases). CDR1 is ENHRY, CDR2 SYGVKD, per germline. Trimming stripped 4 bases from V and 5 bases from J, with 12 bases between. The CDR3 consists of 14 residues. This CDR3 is CAISAQGNNNEQFF. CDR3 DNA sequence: TGTGCCATCAGTGCCCAGGGAAACAACAATGAGCAGTTCTTC.

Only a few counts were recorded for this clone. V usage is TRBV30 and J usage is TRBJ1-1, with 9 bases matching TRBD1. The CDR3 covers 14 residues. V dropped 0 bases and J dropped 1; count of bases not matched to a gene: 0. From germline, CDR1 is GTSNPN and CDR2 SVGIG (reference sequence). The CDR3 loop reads CAWSVTGGNTEAFF. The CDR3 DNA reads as TGTGCCTGGAGTGTGACAGGGGGGAACACTGAAGCTTTCTTT.

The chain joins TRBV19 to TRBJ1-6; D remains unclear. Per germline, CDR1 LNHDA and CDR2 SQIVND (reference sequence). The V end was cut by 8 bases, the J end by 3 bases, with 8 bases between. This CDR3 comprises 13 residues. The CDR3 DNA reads TGTGCCAGTCTCGGGGTCTATAATTCACCCCTCCACTTT. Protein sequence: CASLGVYNSPLHF.

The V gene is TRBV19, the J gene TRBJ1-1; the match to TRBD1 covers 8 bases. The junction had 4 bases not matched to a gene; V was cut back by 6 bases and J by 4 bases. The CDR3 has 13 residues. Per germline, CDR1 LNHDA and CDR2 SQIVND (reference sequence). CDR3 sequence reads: CASRRTGGTEAFF. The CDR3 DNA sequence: TGTGCCAGTAGGAGAACAGGGGGCACTGAAGCTTTCTTT.

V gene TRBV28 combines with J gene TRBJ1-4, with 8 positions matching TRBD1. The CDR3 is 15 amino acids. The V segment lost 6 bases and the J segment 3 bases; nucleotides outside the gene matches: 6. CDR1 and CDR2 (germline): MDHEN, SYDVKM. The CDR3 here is CASSLQGAANEKLFF. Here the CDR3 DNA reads TGTGCCAGCAGCCTCCAGGGGGCGGCTAATGAAAAACTGTTTTTT.